Here is one T cell receptor beta chain with its context. Participants, about 18 to 100 years old, spanned under 25 US areas. Each recovered donor of Cohort 3 presented with two negative PCRs, clearance, or symptom resolution. These data are taken from a study of blood T cell repertoires in COVID-19. Original processing notes: Using reference gene primer amplification, nucleated cell counts were estimated. Libraries were prepared by immunoSEQ multiplex PCR; TCRdb keeps only in-frame clonotypes and omits some of them. V, J and clone size derive from that table, while D and trimming were established from the DNA sequence. The repertoire holds 160,000 or so clones, with around 89% as singletons. The CDR3 spans 17 residues. V was trimmed by 5 bases and J by 1 base, leaving 17 bases between them. CDR1 SEHNR and CDR2 FQNEAQ come from the germline V gene (reference sequence).

The clonotype comes from a woman aged 50 to 60 who had recovered from COVID-19. The chain combines TRBV7-9 with TRBJ2-2; D is unresolved. Sequenced sample: PBMCs or T cells enriched from blood (not recorded which). The CDR3 DNA follows: TGTGCCAGCAGCACGTATACTGCACTCCTGAACACCGGGGAGCTGTTTTTT. Encoded protein: CASSTYTALLNTGELFF. The complete variable domain, with remaining parts taken from reference TRBV7-9 and TRBJ2-2, reads DTGVSQNPRHKITKRGQNVTFRCDPISEHNRLYWYRQTLGQGPEFLTYFQNEAQLEKSRLLSDRFSAERPKGSFSTLEIQRTEQGDSAMYLCASSTYTALLNTGELFFGEGSRLTVL.